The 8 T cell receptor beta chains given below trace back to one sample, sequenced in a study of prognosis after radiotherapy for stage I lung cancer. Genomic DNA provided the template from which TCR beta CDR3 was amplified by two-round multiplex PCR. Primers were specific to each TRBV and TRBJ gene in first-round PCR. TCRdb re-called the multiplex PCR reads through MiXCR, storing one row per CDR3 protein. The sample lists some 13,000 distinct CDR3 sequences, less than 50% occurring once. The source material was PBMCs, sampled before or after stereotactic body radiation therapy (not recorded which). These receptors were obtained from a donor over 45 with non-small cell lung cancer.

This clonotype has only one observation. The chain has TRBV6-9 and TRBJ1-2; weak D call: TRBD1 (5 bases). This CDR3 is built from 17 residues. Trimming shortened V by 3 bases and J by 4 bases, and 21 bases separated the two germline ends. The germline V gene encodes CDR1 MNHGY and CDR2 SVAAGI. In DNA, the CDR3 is TGTGCCAGCAGTTACTCTTACATTCAGACTACAGGCTATGGCTACACCTTC. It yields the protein CASSYSYIQTTGYGYTF.

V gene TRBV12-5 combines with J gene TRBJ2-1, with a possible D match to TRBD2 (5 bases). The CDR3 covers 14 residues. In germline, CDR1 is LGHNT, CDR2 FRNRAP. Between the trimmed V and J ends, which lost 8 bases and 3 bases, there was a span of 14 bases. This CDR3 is CASSTTGFYNEQFF. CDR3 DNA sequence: TGTGCTAGTTCCACCACGGGGTTCTACAATGAGCAGTTCTTC. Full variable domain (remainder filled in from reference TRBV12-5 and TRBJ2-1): DARVTQTPRHKVTEMGQEVTMRCQPILGHNTVFWYRQTMMQGLELLAYFRNRAPLDDSGMPKDRFSAEMPDATLATLKIQPSEPRDSAVYFCASSTTGFYNEQFFGPGTRLTVL.

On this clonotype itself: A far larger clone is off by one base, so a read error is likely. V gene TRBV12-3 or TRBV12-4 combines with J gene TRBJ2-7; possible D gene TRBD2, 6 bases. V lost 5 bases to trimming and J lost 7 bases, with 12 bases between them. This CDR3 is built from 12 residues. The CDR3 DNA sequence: TGTGCCAGCAGTCTAACGGGAGTGGAGCAGTACTTC. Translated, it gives CASSLTGVEQYF.

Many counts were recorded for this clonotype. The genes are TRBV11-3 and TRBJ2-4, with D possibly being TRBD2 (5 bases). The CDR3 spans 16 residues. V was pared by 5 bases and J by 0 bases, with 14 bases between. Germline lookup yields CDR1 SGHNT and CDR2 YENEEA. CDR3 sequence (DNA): TGTGCCAGCAGCGCGAGGGCCGATCTAGCCAAAAACATTCAGTACTTC. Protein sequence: CASSARADLAKNIQYF.

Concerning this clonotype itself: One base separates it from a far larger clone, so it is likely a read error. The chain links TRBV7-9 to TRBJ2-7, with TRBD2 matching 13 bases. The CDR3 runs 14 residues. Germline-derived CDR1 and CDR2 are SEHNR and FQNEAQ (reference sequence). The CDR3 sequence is CANSVGLAGAEQYF. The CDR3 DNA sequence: TGTGCCAACAGCGTCGGACTAGCGGGAGCCGAGCAGTACTTC.

CDR3 sequence reads: CASSEGLAASSSNSPLHF. The CDR3 bases are TGTGCCAGCAGCGAGGGACTAGCGGCAAGCTCCTCCAATTCACCCCTCCACTTT. The rearrangement links TRBV7-2 to TRBJ1-6; tentative D call: TRBD1 (5 bases). V lost 5 bases and J 7 bases, leaving 24 bases between the germline ends. CDR3 size: 18 residues. CDR1 is SGHTA and CDR2 is FQGNSA in the germline V gene.

Here the CDR3 reads CAWSLSGAAQETQYF. CDR3 coding DNA: TGTGCCTGGAGTTTATCGGGAGCAGCCCAAGAGACCCAGTACTTC. The chain carries TRBV30 and TRBJ2-5, with D possibly being TRBD2 (6 bases). This CDR3 region has 15 residues. V was pared by 2 bases and J by 1 base, with 14 bases between. The V gene's germline CDR1 is GTSNPN and CDR2 SVGIG (reference sequence).

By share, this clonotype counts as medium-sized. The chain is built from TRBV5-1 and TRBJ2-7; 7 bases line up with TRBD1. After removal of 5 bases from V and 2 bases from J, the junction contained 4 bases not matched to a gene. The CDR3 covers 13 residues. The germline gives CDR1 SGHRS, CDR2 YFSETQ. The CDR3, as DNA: TGCGCCAGCAGACCGGGACAGACCTACGAGCAGTACTTC. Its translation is CASRPGQTYEQYF. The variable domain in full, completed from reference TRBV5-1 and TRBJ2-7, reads KAGVTQTPRYLIKTRGQQVTLSCSPISGHRSVSWYQQTPGQGLQFLFEYFSETQRNKGNFPGRFSGRQFSNSRSEMNVSTLELGDSALYLCASRPGQTYEQYFGPGTRLTVT.